This TCR beta chain was sequenced for a study of shared clonotypes between healthy human individuals. Measured with immunoSEQ multiplex PCR; TCRdb has only the in-frame clones, and not every one. Here the sample spans under 2.5 million clones, 85% to 95% being singletons. This receptor was obtained from a man aged 18 to 35 in good health. Some clones in this sample may be carry-over from other donors' samples. What was sequenced was naive CD4+ T cells from PBMCs. Subset meaning: CD45RA+ positively selected.

DNA of the CDR3: TGTGCCACCAGCAGCCGGGGCGGGAGTGTCTACGAGCAGTACTTC. It specifies CATSSRGGSVYEQYF. The genes are TRBV15 and TRBJ2-7, with 7 positions matching TRBD2. Germline V gene data show CDR1 as LNHNV and CDR2 as YYDKDF (reference sequence). The J segment lost 3 bases and the V segment lost 3 bases, leaving 8 bases of the junction unmatched. The CDR3 extends over 15 amino acids.